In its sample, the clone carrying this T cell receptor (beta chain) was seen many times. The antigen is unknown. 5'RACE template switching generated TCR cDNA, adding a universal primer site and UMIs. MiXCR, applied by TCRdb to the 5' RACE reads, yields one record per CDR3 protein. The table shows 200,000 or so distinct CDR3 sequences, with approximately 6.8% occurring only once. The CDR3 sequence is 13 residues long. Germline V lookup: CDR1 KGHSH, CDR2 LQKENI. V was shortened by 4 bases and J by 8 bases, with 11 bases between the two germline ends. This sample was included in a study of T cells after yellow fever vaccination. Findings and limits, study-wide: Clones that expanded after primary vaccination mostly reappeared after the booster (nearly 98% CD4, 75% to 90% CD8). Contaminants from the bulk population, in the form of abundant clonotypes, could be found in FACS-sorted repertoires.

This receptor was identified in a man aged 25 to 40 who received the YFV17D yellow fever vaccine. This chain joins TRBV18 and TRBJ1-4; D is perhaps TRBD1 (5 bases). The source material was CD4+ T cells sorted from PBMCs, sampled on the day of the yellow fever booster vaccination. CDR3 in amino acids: CASSQQRTEKLFF. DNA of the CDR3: TGTGCCAGCTCACAACAGAGGACAGAAAAACTGTTTTTT.